This T cell receptor (beta chain) appears in the sequencing data of a study of OX40 agonist ivuxolimab in advanced cancers. As for the study more broadly: Ivuxolimab was a fully human IgG2 agonistic monoclonal antibody targeting the costimulatory receptor OX40 (CD134). The purpose of peripheral TCRbeta sequencing was to test whether ivuxolimab changed TCR sequence diversity and led to clonal T-cell expansion. Intravenous ivuxolimab was administered to patients every 2 weeks at six dose levels: 0.01, 0.1, 0.3, 1.5, 3 and 10 mg/kg. The paper covers the monotherapy dose-escalation part of the phase I ivuxolimab trial, which included N ≈ 50 patients. Among the 50 to 55 dose-escalation patients, about 20 had hepatocellular carcinoma, roughly 15 melanoma, 9 renal cell carcinoma and 9 head and neck cancer. Prior anti-PD-1, anti-PD-L1 or anti-CTLA-4 therapy was permitted, and approximately 39% of dose-escalation patients had received checkpoint inhibitors. In the dose-escalation cohort, 70% to 90% of patients were male, and the mean age was 60 years with a range of about 20 to 79. Partial responses were achieved by three dose-escalation patients, of whom one had hepatocellular carcinoma and two had cutaneous melanoma.

Trimming takes 6 bases from V and 2 bases from J, and the germline ends sit 11 bases apart. The germline V gene supplies CDR1 SGHRS and CDR2 YFSETQ. Including cysteine and phenylalanine, the CDR3 has 13 amino acids. The DNA shown is the 39-base CDR3, in frame from base 1. The trial excluded patients who had a history of autoimmune disease or were on systemic immunosuppression. In every dose cohort, peripheral blood was drawn for TCR sequencing at baseline, cycle 4 day 1, and cycle 7 day 1. Samples came from an open-label, multicenter, first-in-human phase I dose-escalation trial of ivuxolimab. Adults with locally advanced or metastatic melanoma, renal cell carcinoma, hepatocellular carcinoma or head and neck squamous cell carcinoma were enrolled in the trial. CD4+ and CD8+ T cells were sorted separately from peripheral blood before TCR sequencing. Results the study describes overall, beyond this receptor: On average, CD8+ T cells showed more expanded clones than CD4+ T cells after ivuxolimab. Partial responders in the 0.1-3.0 mg/kg groups had among the lowest normalized peripheral clonal expansion, especially among CD8+ T cells. Low levels of normalized T-cell clonal expansion were also seen in some patients who did not respond. The antigen specificity of the peripheral T cells that underwent clonal expansion was not determined. Clonal expansion of both CD4+ and CD8+ blood T cells was observed from baseline to week 6 at doses 0.1 to 3.0 mg/kg.

For sequencing of the TCRbeta CDR3 region, genomic DNA was extracted from the sorted cells. The immunoSEQ Assay was used to sequence the TCRbeta CDR3 regions. The table comes from immuneACCESS by way of TCRdb, which keeps in-frame sequences with V and J called. Part of the clones is missing from these tables; in studies checked, under half for an unresolved V gene and the rest for unknown reasons. This sample comprises over 45,000 clones, about 86% of them detected only once. The ten largest clones take up 0.85% to 1% of the sample. Remarks on this clone: It lacks a known antigen. Per-base quality was not reported, and no clone a single base away is much larger than it.

The chain is made from TRBV5-1 and TRBJ2-5; TRBD2 is a possible D gene, resting on 7 matching bases. This sample comprised CD4+ or CD8+ T cells sorted from blood, obtained in a trial of the OX40 agonist ivuxolimab. The sequence was collected from an adult with an advanced solid tumor such as melanoma, head and neck, liver or kidney cancer. The CDR3 protein: CASKAGAQETQYF. In nucleotide form, the sequence is TGCGCCAGCAAGGCGGGGGCTCAAGAGACCCAGTACTTC. When the CDR3 is completed using the reference TRBV5-1 and TRBJ2-5 genes on either side, the full variable domain is KAGVTQTPRYLIKTRGQQVTLSCSPISGHRSVSWYQQTPGQGLQFLFEYFSETQRNKGNFPGRFSGRQFSNSRSEMNVSTLELGDSALYLCASKAGAQETQYFGPGTRLLVL.